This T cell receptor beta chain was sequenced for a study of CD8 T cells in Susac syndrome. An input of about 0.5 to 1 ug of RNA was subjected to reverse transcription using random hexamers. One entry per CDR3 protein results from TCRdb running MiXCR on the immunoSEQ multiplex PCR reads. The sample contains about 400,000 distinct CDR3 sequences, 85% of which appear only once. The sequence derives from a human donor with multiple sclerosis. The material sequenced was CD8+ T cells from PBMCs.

The CDR3 DNA is TGTGCCAGCAGTGATGGGGACAGGGCCAGCAATCAGCCCCAGCATTTT. Encoded protein: CASSDGDRASNQPQHF. The rearrangement joins TRBV6-1 to TRBJ1-5; TRBD1 matches 9 bases. The CDR3 is made up of 16 amino acids. Germline V gene lookup returns CDR1 MNHNS and CDR2 SASEGT. V lost 3 bases to trimming and J lost 1 base; unmatched junction nucleotides: 4.